This entry features one T cell receptor (beta chain) sequence. The data were taken from a study of immune evolution from preneoplasia to lung adenocarcinoma. Study information: HLA loss of heterozygosity: under 7.5% AIS, less than 18% MIA, roughly 30% ADC, none AAH.

Only in-frame clones appear in the TCRdb table, and some are missing; sequencing was by immunoSEQ multiplex PCR. The table includes around 14,000 clones, approximately 80% detected once. Patient tissue came from resections in Japan or China, 2014–2017. Between the trimmed V and J ends, which lost 4 bases and 4 bases, there was a span of 13 bases. This CDR3 has 14 residues. The germline CDR1 and CDR2 sequences are MDHEN and SYDVKM. What was sequenced was FFPE minimally invasive lung adenocarcinoma tissue. This receptor was obtained from a person between 60 and 80 years old with lung adenocarcinoma. The rearrangement links TRBV28 to TRBJ1-2; TRBD1 might be the D (5 bases). The CDR3 loop reads CASSSALQGYGYTF. DNA for the CDR3: TGTGCCAGCAGTTCAGCCCTTCAGGGCTATGGCTACACCTTC.